Shown below are 4 T cell receptor beta chains from a single sample sequenced in a study of OX40 agonist ivuxolimab in advanced cancers. The library was made by the immunoSEQ multiplex PCR assay. TCRdb limited this immuneACCESS table to in-frame rearrangements with V and J called. A share of clones is missing; checked studies link under half to unresolved V genes, and the rest is unexplained. The sample table lists 90,000 to 100,000 clones, approximately 91% of them with a count of one. Over 0.65% of the sample lies in the top ten. This sample comprised CD4+ or CD8+ T cells sorted from blood, obtained in a trial of the OX40 agonist ivuxolimab. These receptors all come from an adult with an advanced solid tumor such as melanoma, head and neck, liver or kidney cancer.

This chain joins TRBV6-6 and TRBJ2-7; 10 positions match TRBD1. The CDR3 contains 15 residues. Germline-derived CDR1 and CDR2 are MNHNY and SVGAGI (reference sequence). V lost 6 bases to trimming and J lost 3 bases; unmatched junction nucleotides: 8. The CDR3 coding sequence is TGTGCCAGCAGGATCTCCCGGGACAGGGGCTACGAGCAGTACGTC. Translated, it gives CASRISRDRGYEQYV.

V is TRBV19 and J is TRBJ1-2; no reliable D call. V was clipped by 7 bases and J by 3 bases, with 15 bases between them. This CDR3 spans 14 amino acids. Germline lookup yields CDR1 LNHDA and CDR2 SQIVND (reference sequence). DNA for the CDR3: TGTGCCAGTACCTCCGGGAGCTATCACTATGGCTACACCTTC. This sequence encodes CASTSGSYHYGYTF. Together with reference TRBV19 and TRBJ1-2, the CDR3 gives the full variable domain: DGGITQSPKYLFRKEGQNVTLSCEQNLNHDAMYWYRQDPGQGLRLIYYSQIVNDFQKGDIAEGYSVSREKKESFPLTVTSAQKNPTAFYLCASTSGSYHYGYTFGSGTRLTVV.

As to this clone: A much larger clone lies one base from this, so it may be a read error. The V call is TRBV7-8, the J call TRBJ1-5; D not certain. The CDR3 consists of 12 residues. Per the germline V gene, CDR1 is SGHVS and CDR2 is FQNEAQ. V shed 3 bases and J shed 3 bases, with 3 bases lying between them. DNA for the CDR3: TGTGCCAGCAGCTTCCCCAATCAGCCCCAGCATTTT. It yields the protein CASSFPNQPQHF.

The chain combines TRBV5-2 with TRBJ1-2. TRBV5-2 is shown as a pseudogene. There are 15 residues in the CDR3. CDR3 in amino acids: CASKTCLRKTYGYTF. The CDR3 nucleotides are TGTGCCAGCAAAACATGCTTACGAAAGACCTATGGCTACACCTTC.